The rows below give T cell receptor beta chains drawn from one sample of a study of control samples from healthy donors and cancer patients. Sequencing used immunoSEQ multiplex PCR; TCRdb keeps in-frame clones, though not all of them. The sample holds roughly 150,000 clones; 80% to 90% are singletons and the top ten take roughly 1.7%. Material: blood. These receptor sequences come from a man between 18 and 29 years old in good health. Both conserved end residues are part of each CDR3. Fields, in order: D gene, J gene, CDR3 length, V gene, clone size, CDR3 protein, CDR3 DNA. A D gene is named only where the DNA matches it firmly. Clone size is stated in some rows and not others, as once, few, many or a class when expanded.

d_call: TRBD1
j_call: TRBJ2-7
cdr3_length: 16
v_call: TRBV7-9
clone_size: NA
cdr3_aa: CASSLPRAGQAYEQYF
cdr3_nt: TGTGCCAGCAGCCTCCCCAGGGCGGGACAGGCCTACGAGCAGTACTTC

d_call: TRBD1
j_call: TRBJ1-5
cdr3_length: 17
v_call: TRBV6-2/TRBV6-3
clone_size: NA
cdr3_aa: CASSYRFQTGGNQPQHF
cdr3_nt: TGTGCCAGCAGTTACCGATTCCAGACAGGGGGCAATCAGCCCCAGCATTTT

d_call: TRBD1
j_call: TRBJ2-7
cdr3_length: 14
v_call: TRBV7-2
clone_size: NA
cdr3_aa: CASSRGTGFYEQYF
cdr3_nt: TGTGCCAGCAGCCGCGGGACAGGGTTCTACGAGCAGTACTTC

d_call: TRBD1
j_call: TRBJ2-2
cdr3_length: 15
v_call: TRBV7-3
clone_size: NA
cdr3_aa: CASSSQGTDTGELFF
cdr3_nt: TGTGCCAGCAGCTCCCAAGGGACAGATACCGGGGAGCTGTTTTTT

d_call: NA
j_call: TRBJ1-6
cdr3_length: 15
v_call: TRBV2
clone_size: NA
cdr3_aa: CASIGNRGFNSPLHF
cdr3_nt: TGTGCCAGCATCGGAAATCGGGGGTTCAATTCACCCCTCCACTTT

d_call: TRBD2
j_call: TRBJ2-1
cdr3_length: 18
v_call: TRBV3-1/TRBV3-2
clone_size: NA
cdr3_aa: CASSQVPSSGGAVDEQFF
cdr3_nt: TGTGCCAGCAGCCAAGTGCCCTCTAGCGGGGGGGCCGTTGATGAGCAGTTCTTC

d_call: TRBD2
j_call: TRBJ2-1
cdr3_length: 15
v_call: TRBV9
clone_size: NA
cdr3_aa: CASSVTSGAQDEQFF
cdr3_nt: TGTGCCAGCAGCGTTACTAGCGGGGCTCAGGATGAGCAGTTCTTC

d_call: NA
j_call: TRBJ2-3
cdr3_length: 14
v_call: TRBV2
clone_size: NA
cdr3_aa: CASRTSGITDTQYF
cdr3_nt: TGTGCCAGCAGGACGTCAGGGATCACAGATACGCAGTATTTT

d_call: NA
j_call: TRBJ2-5
cdr3_length: 14
v_call: TRBV6-5
clone_size: NA
cdr3_aa: CASSYYGVRETQYF
cdr3_nt: TGTGCCAGCAGTTACTATGGGGTCCGAGAGACCCAGTACTTC

d_call: NA
j_call: TRBJ1-6
cdr3_length: 15
v_call: TRBV19
clone_size: once
cdr3_aa: CASSRTDLESSPLHF
cdr3_nt: TGTGCCAGTAGTCGGACAGACCTCGAAAGTTCACCCCTCCACTTT

d_call: TRBD2
j_call: TRBJ2-3
cdr3_length: 14
v_call: TRBV30
clone_size: NA
cdr3_aa: CAWTLAGGTDTQYF
cdr3_nt: TGTGCCTGGACCCTAGCGGGGGGAACAGATACGCAGTATTTT

d_call: TRBD1
j_call: TRBJ2-1
cdr3_length: 15
v_call: TRBV2
clone_size: NA
cdr3_aa: CASRDGTGRYNEQFF
cdr3_nt: TGTGCCAGCAGGGACGGGACAGGGAGGTACAATGAGCAGTTCTTC

d_call: NA
j_call: TRBJ2-4
cdr3_length: 17
v_call: TRBV21-1
clone_size: NA
cdr3_aa: CASSKGPPWFAKNIQYF
cdr3_nt: TGTGCCAGCAGCAAAGGGCCTCCGTGGTTCGCCAAAAACATTCAGTACTTC

d_call: NA
j_call: TRBJ2-4
cdr3_length: 17
v_call: TRBV11-2
clone_size: few
cdr3_aa: CASSSRTGTVAKNIQYF
cdr3_nt: TGTGCCAGCAGCTCCAGAACAGGGACGGTCGCCAAAAACATTCAGTACTTC

d_call: TRBD1
j_call: TRBJ2-1
cdr3_length: 13
v_call: TRBV9
clone_size: NA
cdr3_aa: CASSEQGNNEQFF
cdr3_nt: TGTGCCAGCAGCGAACAGGGGAACAATGAGCAGTTCTTC

d_call: TRBD2
j_call: TRBJ2-5
cdr3_length: 15
v_call: TRBV6-2/TRBV6-3
clone_size: NA
cdr3_aa: CASSYFAGVQETQYF
cdr3_nt: TGTGCCAGCAGTTACTTTGCGGGGGTGCAAGAGACCCAGTACTTC

d_call: TRBD2
j_call: TRBJ2-3
cdr3_length: 17
v_call: TRBV6-2/TRBV6-3
clone_size: NA
cdr3_aa: CASSYSLGGGASDTQYF
cdr3_nt: TGTGCCAGCAGTTACTCGCTGGGCGGGGGGGCCTCAGATACGCAGTATTTT

d_call: TRBD1
j_call: TRBJ1-3
cdr3_length: 17
v_call: TRBV4-1
clone_size: once
cdr3_aa: CASSQSGTGGIGNTIYF
cdr3_nt: TGCGCCAGCAGCCAATCCGGGACAGGGGGCATTGGAAACACCATATATTTT

d_call: TRBD1
j_call: TRBJ2-1
cdr3_length: 13
v_call: TRBV30
clone_size: NA
cdr3_aa: CAWSGGDRDEQFF
cdr3_nt: TGTGCCTGGAGTGGAGGGGACAGGGATGAGCAGTTCTTC

d_call: TRBD1
j_call: TRBJ2-7
cdr3_length: 16
v_call: TRBV30
clone_size: NA
cdr3_aa: CAWSVKWTGGSYEQYF
cdr3_nt: TGTGCCTGGAGTGTAAAATGGACAGGGGGCTCCTACGAGCAGTACTTC

d_call: TRBD1
j_call: TRBJ2-3
cdr3_length: 15
v_call: TRBV18
clone_size: NA
cdr3_aa: CASSRRTGETDTQYF
cdr3_nt: TGTGCCAGCTCACGGAGGACAGGAGAGACAGATACGCAGTATTTT

d_call: NA
j_call: TRBJ2-5
cdr3_length: 12
v_call: TRBV28
clone_size: NA
cdr3_aa: CASSLPGETQYF
cdr3_nt: TGTGCCAGCAGTTTACCGGGGGAGACCCAGTACTTC

d_call: NA
j_call: TRBJ2-3
cdr3_length: 12
v_call: TRBV5-1
clone_size: NA
cdr3_aa: CASSFDADTQYF
cdr3_nt: TGCGCCAGCAGCTTCGATGCAGATACGCAGTATTTT

d_call: TRBD1
j_call: TRBJ2-7
cdr3_length: 15
v_call: TRBV7-3
clone_size: NA
cdr3_aa: CASSLGQGLSYEQYF
cdr3_nt: TGTGCCAGCAGCCTTGGACAGGGGCTCTCCTACGAGCAGTACTTC

d_call: TRBD1
j_call: TRBJ2-2
cdr3_length: 14
v_call: TRBV23-1
clone_size: NA
cdr3_aa: CASKDRGLLWELFF
cdr3_nt: TGCGCCAGCAAAGACAGGGGCCTCTTGTGGGAGCTGTTTTTT

d_call: TRBD1
j_call: TRBJ2-7
cdr3_length: 14
v_call: TRBV5-5
clone_size: NA
cdr3_aa: CASSGGYRGDEQYF
cdr3_nt: TGTGCCAGCAGCGGCGGGTACAGGGGGGACGAGCAGTACTTC

d_call: NA
j_call: TRBJ2-2
cdr3_length: 16
v_call: TRBV4-3
clone_size: NA
cdr3_aa: CASSQEVSLGAGELFF
cdr3_nt: TGCGCCAGCAGCCAAGAGGTATCTCTTGGGGCCGGGGAGCTGTTTTTT

d_call: NA
j_call: TRBJ2-2
cdr3_length: 15
v_call: TRBV5-6
clone_size: NA
cdr3_aa: CASSLGQGGTGELFF
cdr3_nt: TGTGCCAGCAGCTTGGGACAGGGAGGGACCGGGGAGCTGTTTTTT

d_call: TRBD1
j_call: TRBJ1-1
cdr3_length: 13
v_call: TRBV2
clone_size: NA
cdr3_aa: CASISDRATEAFF
cdr3_nt: TGTGCCAGCATATCCGACAGGGCCACTGAAGCTTTCTTT

d_call: TRBD1
j_call: TRBJ2-5
cdr3_length: 14
v_call: TRBV11-1
clone_size: NA
cdr3_aa: CASSQGQGEETQYF
cdr3_nt: TGTGCCAGCAGCCAGGGACAGGGTGAGGAGACCCAGTACTTC

d_call: NA
j_call: TRBJ2-7
cdr3_length: 11
v_call: TRBV20-1
clone_size: few
cdr3_aa: CSAPTGGEQYF
cdr3_nt: TGCAGTGCCCCGACAGGAGGGGAGCAGTACTTC

d_call: NA
j_call: TRBJ2-7
cdr3_length: 12
v_call: TRBV5-5
clone_size: once
cdr3_aa: CASSLNTIEQYF
cdr3_nt: TGTGCCAGCAGCTTGAACACCATCGAGCAGTACTTC

d_call: TRBD1
j_call: TRBJ1-1
cdr3_length: 12
v_call: TRBV29-1
clone_size: NA
cdr3_aa: CSVFTGGEAAFF
cdr3_nt: TGCAGCGTTTTCACAGGGGGCGAGGCGGCTTTCTTT

d_call: TRBD1
j_call: TRBJ1-1
cdr3_length: 13
v_call: TRBV9
clone_size: NA
cdr3_aa: CASSGGQGPEAFF
cdr3_nt: TGTGCCAGCAGCGGGGGACAGGGACCTGAAGCTTTCTTT

d_call: TRBD2
j_call: TRBJ2-1
cdr3_length: 19
v_call: TRBV11-2
clone_size: NA
cdr3_aa: CASSLEPYGAGGQYNEQFF
cdr3_nt: TGTGCCAGCAGCTTAGAACCATATGGAGCGGGGGGGCAATACAATGAGCAGTTCTTC

d_call: TRBD1
j_call: TRBJ1-6
cdr3_length: 16
v_call: TRBV19
clone_size: NA
cdr3_aa: CASSIAWDSYNSPLHF
cdr3_nt: TGTGCCAGTAGTATAGCTTGGGACAGCTATAATTCACCCCTCCACTTT

d_call: NA
j_call: TRBJ2-7
cdr3_length: 12
v_call: TRBV30
clone_size: NA
cdr3_aa: CAWRPPAGEQYF
cdr3_nt: TGTGCCTGGAGACCCCCCGCTGGTGAGCAGTACTTC

d_call: TRBD1
j_call: TRBJ1-5
cdr3_length: 14
v_call: TRBV4-1
clone_size: NA
cdr3_aa: CASSLQGAGQPQHF
cdr3_nt: TGCGCCAGCAGCCTACAGGGGGCAGGTCAGCCCCAGCATTTT

d_call: NA
j_call: TRBJ1-4
cdr3_length: 13
v_call: TRBV29-1
clone_size: NA
cdr3_aa: CSVAQGRNEKLFF
cdr3_nt: TGCAGCGTGGCACAGGGTCGAAATGAAAAACTGTTTTTT

d_call: NA
j_call: TRBJ1-6
cdr3_length: 13
v_call: TRBV9
clone_size: NA
cdr3_aa: CASSNTDNSPLHF
cdr3_nt: TGTGCCAGCAGCAATACAGATAATTCACCCCTCCACTTT

d_call: NA
j_call: TRBJ2-2
cdr3_length: 15
v_call: TRBV5-1
clone_size: NA
cdr3_aa: CASSGGGGRTGELFF
cdr3_nt: TGCGCCAGCAGCGGGGGCGGGGGTCGCACCGGGGAGCTGTTTTTT

d_call: NA
j_call: TRBJ1-3
cdr3_length: 15
v_call: TRBV6-1
clone_size: once
cdr3_aa: CASSEWRVSGNTIYF
cdr3_nt: TGTGCCAGCAGTGAATGGCGAGTCTCTGGAAACACCATATATTTT

d_call: TRBD1
j_call: TRBJ1-2
cdr3_length: 14
v_call: TRBV19
clone_size: NA
cdr3_aa: CASSKEGASYGYTF
cdr3_nt: TGTGCCAGTAGTAAGGAGGGGGCGAGTTATGGCTACACCTTC

d_call: TRBD1
j_call: TRBJ1-4
cdr3_length: 18
v_call: TRBV7-2
clone_size: NA
cdr3_aa: CASSLHFPGQGAEEKLFF
cdr3_nt: TGTGCCAGCAGCCTACACTTCCCGGGACAGGGGGCCGAGGAAAAACTGTTTTTT

d_call: NA
j_call: TRBJ1-6
cdr3_length: 13
v_call: TRBV28
clone_size: NA
cdr3_aa: CASSAPAGTHLHF
cdr3_nt: TGTGCCAGCAGTGCCCCCGCGGGGACTCACCTCCACTTT

d_call: TRBD1
j_call: TRBJ1-5
cdr3_length: 15
v_call: TRBV19
clone_size: NA
cdr3_aa: CASKTLDRIQQPQHF
cdr3_nt: TGTGCCAGTAAGACACTGGACAGGATTCAGCAGCCCCAGCATTTT

d_call: NA
j_call: TRBJ1-2
cdr3_length: 15
v_call: TRBV6-1
clone_size: NA
cdr3_aa: CASSEAAGLNYGYTF
cdr3_nt: TGTGCCAGCAGTGAAGCGGCAGGATTGAACTATGGCTACACCTTC